This T cell receptor beta chain was observed in a study of beta chain features in type 1 diabetes listed by TCRdb under 2018. Study-wide context: Mean age, gender distribution, total cell number and subset yield did not differ between patients and healthy donors. A total of some 100,000,000 sorted cells were examined across all samples, and a strong correlation was observed between cell number per subset and RNA yield. The study compared the TCRB repertoires of sorted circulating CD4+ T cell subsets in recently diagnosed type 1 diabetes patients with those in matched healthy donors. Regulatory and stem cell-like memory subsets were isolated from only 8 patients and roughly eight healthy donors, whereas naive and central memory subsets came from all 30 or so donors.

The High Capacity cDNA Reverse Transcription Kit was used to reverse transcribe all of the isolated RNA, meaning that expressed TCRB transcripts were what got sequenced. Naive, central memory and regulatory T cell samples underwent deep immunoSEQ sequencing, averaging roughly 3.3 million total reads per sample. Sorted cells were lysed in RLT buffer and RNA was extracted with DNase-treated RNeasy Micro or Mini kits, depending on cell number. Each cell subset was processed on its own to prevent cross-contamination, while patient and healthy donor samples were processed together. TCRB sequences were amplified from cDNA with the immunoSEQ multiplex PCR, producing 87-bp fragments spanning the CDR3 region. The amplicons were sequenced using the Illumina HiSeq platform. The authors' analysis ran thus. Synthetic template baselines were used to correct PCR bias computationally, reads within Hamming distance 2 were collapsed, and singletons that could not be merged were discarded. Reads were aligned against IMGT so that V, D and J genes, CDR3 length and insertions or deletions at six rearrangement sites could be assigned. Within each subset, clonotype counts were normalized to the number of sorted cells before true diversity and Gini coefficients were calculated with the tcR R package. The overlap coefficient, calculated on TCRB nucleotide sequences, was used to quantify repertoire sharing. Entries here come from immuneACCESS through TCRdb and include only in-frame sequences with V and J called. Some clones fail to appear in such tables; in the studies checked, an unresolved V gene covers under half of the shortfall, and the cause of the remainder is unknown. The D gene and trimming were derived from the DNA, and the V and J assignments and clone size from that table. The sample data list 100,000 to 150,000 clones, and about 10% of these were observed just once. Jointly, the top ten make up 0.65% to 0.75% of the sample.

The CDR3 starts with the cysteine, ends with the phenylalanine, and has 17 residues. Of all the DNA, just the CDR3 is kept, 51 bases in frame from base 1. Results and caveats for the whole study, not just this receptor: The naive, central memory and regulatory TCRB repertoires appeared to resemble one another more closely among patients than among healthy donors. HLA sub-analyses involved small numbers of individuals, so any influence of HLA type on TCRB rearrangement remained unresolved. Patients with type 1 diabetes made fewer insertions and deleted more nucleotides at VDJ recombination sites, implying thymic rearrangement abnormalities. Sequencing cDNA rather than genomic DNA could over-represent highly expressing activated cells, although activation and CD3 levels did not differ between groups. Type 1 diabetes patients showed a moderate but significant shortening of TCRB CDR3 length in all four CD4+ subsets. Shorter templates might be favored by PCR, yet because patient and control samples were amplified and corrected together, any such skew would affect both groups equally.

This clone showed up many times. No cognate antigen has been identified for it. It has no much larger one-base neighbor in the sample; base qualities were not kept. Each donor gave one peripheral blood draw, averaging approximately 0.12 L, which was collected into heparinised tubes. Using a panel that included CD45RO, CCR7, CD25, CD127, CD95 and CD27, naive, central memory, regulatory and stem cell-like memory CD4+ T cells were sorted on a BD FACSAria II. A purity above 95% was achieved for all sorted populations. PBMCs were isolated immediately by Lymphoprep density gradient centrifugation and stained directly without culture. Samples were stained and sorted in pairs, with one healthy donor and one patient per experiment, so that batch effects were minimized.

The receptor was derived from a man aged 30-40 years with type 1 diabetes. The sequencing input was central memory CD4+ T cells from blood. Recombination joined TRBV1 with TRBJ2-2; TRBD2 is taken as the D call from the table, unchecked against the DNA. TRBV1 is assigned pseudogene status. The DNA sequence is as follows: TGCACCAGCAGCCCTTCGGGACTAGCGGGGCGAACCGGGGAGCTGTTTTTT. This is translated as CTSSPSGLAGRTGELFF.